The 28 T cell receptor beta chains below were found in one sample sequenced in a study of T cells in women clearing cervical HPV infection. Clones were read by immunoSEQ multiplex PCR, and TCRdb kept only the in-frame ones, dropping some. This sample's table reports roughly 25,000 clones. Sequencing was performed on blood buffy coat. The receptors derive from a woman aged 18 to 75 with a cervical HPV16 infection that either progressed to CIN3+ or cleared (not recorded which).

To note about this clone: The missing CDR3 end, 3 residues past where the read stops, is filled in from the germline J gene. The chain combines TRBV20-1 with TRBJ2-5, with 11 bases identical to TRBD2. The CDR3 runs to 15 residues. The germline V gene encodes CDR1 DFQATT and CDR2 SNEGSKA (reference sequence). V gave up 1 base and J gave up 4 bases; unmatched junction bases: 5. The CDR3 here is CSARVLAGGGETQYF. Partial CDR3 DNA: TGCAGTGCTAGAGTCCTAGCGGGGGGTGGAGAGACC.

Concerning this clone itself: The read stops 3 residues short of the end of the CDR3; the missing end is completed from the germline J gene. The J gene is TRBJ1-2, the V gene TRBV5-1; 7 positions match TRBD1. Germline-derived CDR1 and CDR2 are SGHRS and YFSETQ. The junction had 3 bases not matched to a gene; V was cut back by 4 bases and J by 6 bases. The CDR3 extends over 12 amino acids. The CDR3 is CASSLDRDGYTF. The sequenced part of the CDR3 DNA is TGCGCCAGCAGCCTAGACAGGGATGGC.

About this clone: The CDR3 goes on 3 residues after the read ends, and that part is filled in from the germline J gene. V and J are TRBV5-6 and TRBJ2-1; tentatively, D is TRBD2 (5 bases). CDR1 SGHDT and CDR2 YYEEEE come from the germline V gene. Trimming took 4 bases from V and 6 from J, leaving 14 bases between them. The CDR3 is 14 residues long. CDR3 protein: CASSLRTPLNEQFF. CDR3 bases read: TGTGCCAGCAGCCTGCGGACTCCCCTCAATGAG.

Worth noting for this clone: A junction end diverges from the germline sequence, so it may reflect a read error. The CDR3 end is not reached by the read, which stops 3 residues before it; the germline J gene fills it in. This sample includes further DNA sequences coding for the same CDR3. J is TRBJ1-3 and V is TRBV10-3, with a possible D match to TRBD1 (5 bases). CDR3 size: 15 residues. Germline V CDR1 and CDR2: ENHRY, SYGVKD. CDR3: CAISEPGFSGNTIYF. The covered CDR3 bases are TGTGCCATCAGTGAACCAGGGTTTTCCGGAAACACA.

Concerning this clone itself: The CDR3 end falls 3 residues outside the read, so it is completed with the germline J gene. This chain links TRBV6-4 with TRBJ1-4; D ambiguous. The ends were cut back, 3 bases at V and 4 bases at J, with 12 bases in the middle. There are 15 residues in the CDR3. The germline V gene has CDR1 MRHNA and CDR2 SNTAGT. CDR3 protein: CASSEGPLLNEKLFF. The part of the CDR3 DNA that was read is TGTGCCAGCAGTGAAGGGCCCCTACTTAATGAAAAA.

A note on this clone: The read gets to within 3 residues of the CDR3 end, and the germline J gene fills in the rest. V usage is TRBV30 and J usage is TRBJ1-5; D ambiguous. V was pared by 7 bases and J by 2 bases, with 12 bases between. The CDR3 is made up of 13 amino acids. Germline V gives CDR1 GTSNPN, CDR2 SVGIG (reference sequence). The chain's CDR3 is CASQVSGNQPQHF. The CDR3 bases that were read are TGTGCCTCCCAGGTGTCTGGCAATCAGCCC.

As concerns this clone: The read finishes 3 residues shy of the CDR3 end, and the germline J gene is used to complete it. The chain couples TRBV2 to TRBJ2-3; D may match TRBD1 or TRBD2 (5 bases each). The CDR3 is made up of 15 amino acids. Trimming left V 4 bases short and J 4 bases short, with 15 bases between. The germline V gene has CDR1 SNHLY and CDR2 FYNNEI. The covered CDR3 bases are TGTGCCAGCAGTGTTGAGGGTTTAGGGGCAGATACG. Translating gives CASSVEGLGADT. The entire CDR3 is CASSVEGLGADTQYF.

Details on this clone: The CDR3 goes on 3 residues after the read ends, and that part is filled in from the germline J gene. The chain is built from TRBV30 and TRBJ1-4, with a tentative D call TRBD1 (5 bases). The V gene's germline CDR1 is GTSNPN and CDR2 SVGIG (reference sequence). The CDR3 spans 14 residues. The CDR3 DNA, read in part, is TGTGCCTGGAGTGGGGGTTCTGGGGCCAACGTA. As protein: CAWSGGSGANV. The entire CDR3 protein is CAWSGGSGANVLFF.

As for this clone: The read stops 3 residues short of the end of the CDR3; the missing end is completed from the germline J gene. This chain uses TRBV5-1 with TRBJ2-3; D is unclear. The ends were cut back, 4 bases at V and 2 bases at J, with 5 bases in the middle. Germline CDR1 is SGHRS and CDR2 is YFSETQ. The CDR3 has 12 residues. The CDR3 bases that were read are TGCGCCAGCAGCATCAACACAGATACG. Residues: CASSINTDT. The complete CDR3 sequence is CASSINTDTQYF.

For this clone: The read falls 3 residues short of the CDR3 end, and the missing part is taken from the germline J gene. The chain recombines TRBV11-2 with TRBJ2-1; 10 nucleotides agree with TRBD2. J lost 6 bases, V lost 3 bases, and 5 bases had no gene match. The CDR3 is 15 residues long. CDR1 is SGHAT and CDR2 is FQNNGV in the germline V gene. The CDR3 DNA, read in part, is TGTGCCAGCAGCTTGTCTAGCGGGAGTTCCAATGAG. Translating it yields CASSLSSGSSNE. The full CDR3 protein is CASSLSSGSSNEQFF.

Worth noting for this clone: Coverage ceases 3 residues before the CDR3 finishes, and the germline J gene fills in the end. The chain employs TRBV11-2 and TRBJ2-7; D unclear. This CDR3 has 11 residues. Germline values: CDR1 SGHAT, CDR2 FQNNGV. Trimming removed 1 base from V and 6 bases from J, with 4 bases in between. CDR3 sequence: CASSLGSEQYF. Incomplete CDR3 DNA: TGTGCCAGCAGCTTAGGCAGCGAG.

A remark on this clone: The CDR3 end falls 3 residues outside the read, so it is completed with the germline J gene. The rearrangement uses TRBV7-3 and TRBJ2-1; no firm D call. Looked up from germline, CDR1 is SGHTA and CDR2 is FQGTGA. V was shortened by 5 bases and J by 7 bases, with 12 bases between the two germline ends. This CDR3 has 13 amino acids. The CDR3 here is CASSNQTENEQFF. The sequenced part of the CDR3 DNA is TGTGCCAGCAGCAACCAAACAGAAAATGAG.

Regarding this clone: The read ends 3 residues before the CDR3 terminus; that terminus is restored from the germline J gene. This sequence joins TRBV7-6 and TRBJ1-2; D is unresolved. This CDR3 contains 14 residues. CDR1 is SGHVS and CDR2 is FNYEAQ in the germline V gene. The CDR3 loop reads CASSPGLTHFDYTF. The covered CDR3 bases are TGTGCCAGCAGCCCAGGACTAACCCACTTTGAC.

A remark on this clone: The read terminates 3 residues before the CDR3 end, so the remaining end is supplied by the germline J gene. The chain links TRBV12-5 to TRBJ1-5; D uncertain. V lost 0 bases, J lost 0 bases, and 12 bases lay in between. Germline CDR1 is LGHNT and CDR2 is FRNRAP. The CDR3 length is 17 residues. The sequenced part of the CDR3 DNA is TGTGCTAGTGGTTTGGTACTGGAAGGGTATAGCAATCAGCCC. Protein sequence: CASGLVLEGYSNQP. The whole CDR3 reads CASGLVLEGYSNQPQHF.

Partial CDR3 DNA: TGTGCCAGCTCACCACCATCCTCAGGAAGCGGGAGGTCGTACGAG. Protein product: CASSPPSSGSGRSYE. The complete CDR3 sequence is CASSPPSSGSGRSYEQYF. The chain couples TRBV18 to TRBJ2-7; 9 positions agree with TRBD2. The read stops 3 residues short of the end of the CDR3; the missing end is completed from the germline J gene. The ends lost 0 bases at V and 4 bases at J; junction bases unmatched: 13. CDR3 length equals 18 residues. Per germline, CDR1 KGHSH and CDR2 LQKENI.

Regarding this clone: The read comes to an end 3 residues before the CDR3 does, leaving the germline J gene to fill in the end. The chain is built from TRBV2 and TRBJ2-2, with 9 nucleotides matching TRBD1. The germline V gene has CDR1 SNHLY and CDR2 FYNNEI. The CDR3 is made up of 14 amino acids. Losses at the gene ends were 11 bases for V and 6 bases for J; bases not matched to a gene: 10. CDR3 sequence: CAGRRDRESGELFF. CDR3 DNA, as far as it was read: TGTGCCGGGCGACGGGACAGGGAGTCCGGGGAG.

A word on this clone: Read sequence stops 3 residues before the CDR3 end, and the germline J gene provides the missing end. The chain uses TRBV18 and TRBJ1-6, with TRBD1 as a possible D gene (6 bases). Deletions cut 3 bases from V and 8 bases from J, with 17 bases between. CDR1 KGHSH and CDR2 LQKENI come from the germline V gene. The length of the CDR3 is 16 residues. The CDR3: CASSPGRQGIDSPLHF. CDR3 DNA (partial): TGTGCCAGCTCACCCGGGCGGCAGGGGATCGATTCACCC.

As regards this clone: The missing CDR3 end, 3 residues past where the read stops, is filled in from the germline J gene. This sample also contains other DNA sequences that code for the same CDR3. The gene calls are TRBV5-1 and TRBJ1-4; the match to TRBD1 covers 8 bases. Germline V gene lookup returns CDR1 SGHRS and CDR2 YFSETQ. The trim removed 2 bases at V and 5 bases at J, leaving 5 bases unmatched. The CDR3 consists of 15 residues. The CDR3 region is CASSLEWTGNEKLFF. Partial CDR3 DNA: TGCGCCAGCAGCTTAGAATGGACAGGGAATGAAAAA.

With respect to this clone: The read terminates 3 residues ahead of where the CDR3 ends, so the germline J gene completes it. The chain links TRBV20-1 to TRBJ1-2; 9 bases align to TRBD1. This CDR3 is built from 12 residues. Germline V gives CDR1 DFQATT, CDR2 SNEGSKA (reference sequence). The CDR3 spells CSALQGAPGYTF. Partial CDR3 DNA: TGCAGTGCCCTACAGGGGGCGCCGGGC.

CDR3 DNA, as far as it was read: TGCAGTGCTAGGGATACTAGCGGGAGGGCCGGTGGCTACGAG. It codes for CSARDTSGRAGGYE. The whole CDR3 protein is CSARDTSGRAGGYEQYF. The genes are TRBV20-1 and TRBJ2-7; 13 nucleotides agree with TRBD2. The read stops 3 residues short of the end of the CDR3; the missing end is completed from the germline J gene. The ends lost 3 bases at V and 3 bases at J; junction bases unmatched: 11. Germline-derived CDR1 and CDR2 are DFQATT and SNEGSKA (reference sequence). The CDR3 loop spans 17 amino acids.

Turning to this clone: The read ends 3 residues before the CDR3 terminus; that terminus is restored from the germline J gene. The J gene is TRBJ2-3, the V gene TRBV20-1; 9 bases are shared with TRBD2. The CDR3 is 16 amino acids. The germline gives CDR1 DFQATT, CDR2 SNEGSKA (reference sequence). J gave up 0 bases and V 1 base, and 5 bases lay outside the gene matches. CDR3 loop: CSARGVGLASTDTQYF. The sequenced CDR3 bases are TGCAGTGCTAGAGGCGTGGGACTAGCCAGCACAGATACG.

For this clone: With the read ending 3 residues before the CDR3 end, the germline J gene is used to fill in that end. The chain links TRBV29-1 to TRBJ2-7, with D possibly being TRBD2 (5 bases). This CDR3 has 13 amino acids. With 4 bases removed from V and 2 bases from J, the gap between germline ends came to 12 bases. CDR1 SQVTM and CDR2 ANQGSEA come from the germline V gene. The CDR3 is CSVGGAEAYEQYF. Incomplete CDR3 DNA: TGCAGCGTTGGGGGAGCGGAGGCCTACGAG.

For this clone: The CDR3 end lies 3 residues beyond the end of the read and is filled in from the germline J gene. The J gene is TRBJ2-1, the V gene TRBV28; TRBD1 matches at 11 bases. Trimming removed 5 bases from V and 0 bases from J; junction bases left unmatched: 9. Germline CDR1 MDHEN, CDR2 SYDVKM. The CDR3 length is 18 residues. Partial CDR3 DNA: TGTGCCAGCAGTCCCCAAACCGGGACAGGGGGCTCCTACAATGAG. It codes for CASSPQTGTGGSYNE. The entire CDR3 protein is CASSPQTGTGGSYNEQFF.

Regarding this clone: The read terminates 3 residues before the CDR3 end, so the remaining end is supplied by the germline J gene. The chain links TRBV5-1 to TRBJ1-4; D not certain. The CDR3 has 12 amino acids. CDR1 SGHRS and CDR2 YFSETQ come from the germline V gene. V was shortened by 3 bases and J by 8 bases, with 8 bases between the two germline ends. CDR3 protein: CASSSLGEKLFF. CDR3 bases read: TGCGCCAGCAGCTCCCTAGGCGAAAAA.

As to this clone: The CDR3 end is not reached by the read, which stops 3 residues before it; the germline J gene fills it in. The rearrangement joins TRBV19 to TRBJ1-1; 7 bases are a match to TRBD1. Germline CDR1 is LNHDA and CDR2 is SQIVND (reference sequence). The CDR3 covers 13 residues. V lost 4 bases to trimming and J lost 3 bases; unmatched junction nucleotides: 2. CDR3 DNA (partial): TGTGCCAGTAGTACAGACAGGGACACTGAA. It is translated as CASSTDRDTE. In full, the CDR3 is CASSTDRDTEAFF.

A remark on this clone: The read falls 3 residues short of the CDR3 end, and the missing part is taken from the germline J gene. The chain has TRBV14 and TRBJ2-1, with 13 bases fitting TRBD2. V lost 1 base to trimming and J lost 6 bases; unmatched junction nucleotides: 0. The CDR3 is 15 residues long. Germline V gives CDR1 SGHDN, CDR2 FVKESK. This CDR3 is CASSQGTSGSNEQFF. CDR3 DNA, as far as it was read: TGTGCCAGCAGCCAAGGGACTAGCGGGAGCAATGAG.

Note on this clone: The DNA ends 3 residues before the CDR3 does, and the rest of the CDR3 is filled in from the germline J gene. The rearrangement links TRBV7-2 to TRBJ2-7; TRBD2 might be the D (5 bases). Germline V gene data show CDR1 as SGHTA and CDR2 as FQGNSA. The CDR3 loop spans 15 amino acids. V shed 5 bases and J shed 0 bases, with 14 bases lying between them. The CDR3: CASSAATGFSYEQYF. The sequenced part of the CDR3 DNA is TGTGCCAGCAGCGCGGCAACGGGGTTCTCCTACGAG.

Comments on this clone: The read terminates 3 residues before the CDR3 end, so the remaining end is supplied by the germline J gene. J is TRBJ1-1 and V is TRBV20-1; perhaps TRBD1 as D (6 bases). The CDR3 consists of 12 residues. The V gene lost 6 bases and the J gene lost 5 bases, with 13 bases spanning the gap. Germline lookup yields CDR1 DFQATT and CDR2 SNEGSKA (reference sequence). The CDR3 reads CSAKGVRTEAFF. CDR3 DNA, as far as it was read: TGCAGTGCGAAGGGGGTACGAACTGAA.